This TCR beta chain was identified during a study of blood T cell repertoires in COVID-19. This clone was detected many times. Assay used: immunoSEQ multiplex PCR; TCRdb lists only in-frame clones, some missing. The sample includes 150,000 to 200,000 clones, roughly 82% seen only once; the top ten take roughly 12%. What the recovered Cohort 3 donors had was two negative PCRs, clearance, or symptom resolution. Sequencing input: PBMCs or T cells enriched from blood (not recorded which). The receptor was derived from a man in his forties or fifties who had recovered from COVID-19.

The CDR3 spells CASSFPSGREHEQYF. The DNA of the CDR3 is TGTGCCAGCAGCTTCCCTAGCGGGAGAGAACACGAGCAGTACTTC. The rearrangement links TRBV13 to TRBJ2-7; TRBD2 matches at 10 bases. Germline assignment: CDR1 PRHDT and CDR2 FYEKMQ (reference sequence). V was pared by 3 bases and J by 5 bases, with 7 bases of the junction left unmatched. This CDR3 spans 15 amino acids.